The 21 T cell receptor beta chains presented below share a single source sample, sequenced in a study of blood T cell repertoires in COVID-19. The data were produced by immunoSEQ multiplex PCR, yet TCRdb's version contains in-frame clones alone and is incomplete. This sample has over 100,000 clones, with roughly 89% found just once. Sample: peripheral blood. Every receptor here comes from a human donor in a cohort sampled during active COVID-19.

The rearrangement joins TRBV12-3 or TRBV12-4 to TRBJ1-1; 8 bases are a match to TRBD1. The V segment lost 8 bases and the J segment 7 bases; nucleotides outside the gene matches: 6. The CDR3 sequence is 12 residues long. The CDR3 loop reads CASRPDRGEAFF. For the CDR3, the DNA is TGTGCCAGCCGACCCGACAGGGGTGAAGCTTTCTTT.

V is TRBV5-1 and J is TRBJ2-1, with TRBD2 as a possible D gene (6 bases). V gave up 0 bases and J gave up 8 bases, with 15 bases separating them. Germline V gives CDR1 SGHRS, CDR2 YFSETQ. The CDR3 is made up of 15 amino acids. The CDR3 region is CASSLGLASSDEQFF. In nucleotides, the CDR3 is TGCGCCAGCAGCTTGGGGCTAGCGTCTTCGGATGAGCAGTTCTTC.

CDR3 sequence: CARSWGTGRMATNEKLFF. The CDR3 coding sequence is TGTGCCAGAAGCTGGGGGACAGGGCGGATGGCAACTAATGAAAAACTGTTTTTT. The chain employs TRBV5-3 and TRBJ1-4; 9 bases match TRBD1. TRBV5-3 counts as an open reading frame of uncertain function. The CDR3 length is 18 residues. The V segment lost 3 bases and the J segment 0 bases; nucleotides outside the gene matches: 9.

The rearrangement joins TRBV2 to TRBJ1-2; D possibly corresponds to TRBD1 (5 bases). V lost 8 bases and J lost 10, with 11 bases in between. Germline CDR1 and CDR2: SNHLY and FYNNEI. The CDR3 totals 10 residues. The DNA for the CDR3 is TGTGCCAGCTCTCAGGGTCACTACACCTTC. Its translation: CASSQGHYTF.

V is TRBV4-3 and J is TRBJ1-1; no clear D. Germline CDR1 and CDR2: LGHNA and YSLEER. The CDR3 loop spans 15 amino acids. Trimming took 4 bases from V and 1 from J, leaving 13 bases between them. The CDR3 nucleotides read TGCGCCAGCAGCCCCTACGAGCGTGCGAACACTGAAGCTTTCTTT. Its protein product is CASSPYERANTEAFF.

This clone has only one observation. The DNA for the CDR3 is TGTGCCAGCGGGGGGGATACGCAGTATTTT. Its protein product is CASGGDTQYF. The chain couples TRBV9 to TRBJ2-3, with D possibly matching TRBD2 (6 bases). The germline CDR1 and CDR2 sequences are SGDLS and YYNGEE. The ends were cut back, 7 bases at V and 6 bases at J, with 6 bases in the middle. This CDR3 comprises 10 residues. Together with reference TRBV9 and TRBJ2-3, the CDR3 gives the full variable domain: DSGVTQTPKHLITATGQRVTLRCSPRSGDLSVYWYQQSLDQGLQFLIQYYNGEERAKGNILERFSAQQFPDLHSELNLSSLELGDSALYFCASGGDTQYFGPGTRLTVL.

This CDR3 is CASSSQFPGTGIDYGYTF. In nucleotides, the CDR3 is TGTGCCAGCAGCTCTCAATTTCCCGGGACAGGGATCGACTATGGCTACACCTTC. J is TRBJ1-2 and V is TRBV28; 9 positions agree with TRBD1. Germline V gives CDR1 MDHEN, CDR2 SYDVKM. The ends lost 6 bases at V and 3 bases at J; junction bases unmatched: 17. CDR3 length equals 18 residues.

J is TRBJ2-3 and V is TRBV5-1; possibly TRBD1 for D (5 bases). The germline gives CDR1 SGHRS, CDR2 YFSETQ. The CDR3 extends over 15 amino acids. The germline V and J ends were trimmed by 5 bases and 8 bases, with 21 bases remaining between them. The chain's CDR3 is CASSYAAGKVATQYF. The CDR3 region has the DNA TGCGCCAGCAGTTATGCCGCAGGGAAGGTAGCTACGCAGTATTTT.

The chain couples TRBV30 to TRBJ2-3, with D perhaps matching TRBD2 (5 bases). Between the trimmed V and J ends, which lost 2 bases and 2 bases, there was a span of 11 bases. The CDR3 is made up of 14 amino acids. Germline CDR1 GTSNPN, CDR2 SVGIG (reference sequence). The DNA of the CDR3 is TGTGCCTGGAGTTCTGGACTCACCACAGATACGCAGTATTTT. The encoded protein is CAWSSGLTTDTQYF.

The rearrangement uses TRBV4-1 and TRBJ1-2; no clear D gene. This CDR3 spans 12 amino acids. The V and J ends lost 0 bases and 5 bases respectively, with 4 bases between them. Germline V CDR1 and CDR2: MGHRA, YSYEKL. Here the CDR3 reads CASSQEAYGYTF. The DNA of the CDR3 is TGCGCCAGCAGCCAAGAAGCTTATGGCTACACCTTC.

The rearrangement links TRBV28 to TRBJ1-1; D remains ambiguous. The CDR3 is 14 amino acids. V was cut by 3 bases and J by 0 bases, with 8 bases left in between. CDR1 is MDHEN and CDR2 is SYDVKM in the germline V gene. This chain's CDR3 is CASSFRVMNTEAFF. The CDR3 nucleotides are TGTGCCAGCAGTTTTCGAGTCATGAACACTGAAGCTTTCTTT.

V and J are TRBV4-2 and TRBJ1-4, with a possible D match to TRBD1 (5 bases). The germline gives CDR1 LGHNA, CDR2 YNFKEQ. V was pared by 0 bases and J by 5 bases, with 19 bases between. The CDR3 totals 18 residues. DNA for the CDR3: TGTGCCAGCAGCCAAGATACCACACTGACAGTGCTGAATGAAAAACTGTTTTTT. This translates into CASSQDTTLTVLNEKLFF.

V usage is TRBV2 and J usage is TRBJ2-7, with TRBD1 matching over 8 bases. The germline CDR1 and CDR2 sequences are SNHLY and FYNNEI. CDR3 length equals 14 residues. With V trimmed by 8 bases and J by 5 bases, 11 bases remained unmatched. In DNA, the CDR3 is TGTGCCAGCGGTAGACAGGGGTTAGGGGACGAGCAGTACTTC. Protein: CASGRQGLGDEQYF.

The rearrangement links TRBV7-3 to TRBJ2-1; the D gene is possibly TRBD2 (6 bases). The CDR3 covers 13 residues. Between the trimmed V and J ends, which lost 4 bases and 15 bases, there was a span of 19 bases. From germline, CDR1 is SGHTA and CDR2 FQGTGA. The CDR3: CASSSTPGLEAFF. The CDR3 DNA is TGTGCCAGCAGCTCTACTCCGGGACTGGAGGCGTTCTTC. The variable domain in full, completed from reference TRBV7-3 and TRBJ2-1, reads GAGVSQTPSNKVTEKGKYVELRCDPISGHTALYWYRQSLGQGPEFLIYFQGTGAADDSGLPNDRFFAVRPEGSVSTLKIQRTERGDSAVYLCASSSTPGLEAFFGPGTRLTVL.

The sample holds one count of this clone. This chain uses TRBV5-6 with TRBJ2-5; D remains unclear. The germline V and J ends were trimmed by 4 bases and 5 bases, with 9 bases remaining between them. Per germline, CDR1 SGHDT and CDR2 YYEEEE. The CDR3 runs 12 residues. In DNA, the CDR3 is TGTGCCAGCAGCCTAGTCCCGGAGACCCAGTACTTC. Translating it yields CASSLVPETQYF.

The chain links TRBV30 to TRBJ1-6, with a weak D call TRBD1 (6 bases). Germline V gene lookup returns CDR1 GTSNPN and CDR2 SVGIG (reference sequence). V was cut by 2 bases and J by 9 bases, with 11 bases left in between. The CDR3 length is 13 residues. The DNA for the CDR3 is TGTGCCTGGAGTCCGATGGACAGTTCACCCCTCCACTTT. It translates to CAWSPMDSSPLHF.

This chain uses TRBV10-3 with TRBJ1-1, with 9 positions matching TRBD1. The CDR3 sequence is 14 residues long. Losses at the gene ends were 7 bases for V and 5 bases for J; bases not matched to a gene: 8. Per the germline V gene, CDR1 is ENHRY and CDR2 is SYGVKD. The CDR3 DNA sequence: TGTGCCATCACCGGGACAGGGAGGATGACTGAAGCTTTCTTT. Protein: CAITGTGRMTEAFF.

The chain uses TRBV9 and TRBJ1-3, with a tentative D call TRBD1 (6 bases). The CDR3 consists of 15 residues. Germline lookup yields CDR1 SGDLS and CDR2 YYNGEE. Trimming cost V 0 bases and J 8 bases, with 15 bases left between them. This CDR3 is CASSVGSDRSDTIYF. CDR3 DNA: TGTGCCAGCAGCGTAGGCTCCGACAGGTCGGACACCATATATTTT.

The chain joins TRBV7-2 to TRBJ1-1, with D possibly being TRBD1 (6 bases). This CDR3 region has 15 residues. The ends were cut back, 5 bases at V and 3 bases at J, with 16 bases in the middle. The V gene's germline CDR1 is SGHTA and CDR2 FQGNSA. In DNA form, the CDR3 reads TGTGCCAGCAGCGACCAGGGGTGGGCGTACACTGAAGCTTTCTTT. Encoded protein: CASSDQGWAYTEAFF. Drawing the rest from reference TRBV7-2 and TRBJ1-1, the complete variable domain is GAGVSQSPSNKVTEKGKDVELRCDPISGHTALYWYRQSLGQGLEFLIYFQGNSAPDKSGLPSDRFSAERTGGSVSTLTIQRTQQEDSAVYLCASSDQGWAYTEAFFGQGTRLTVV.

The chain recombines TRBV19 with TRBJ1-5; TRBD1 aligns across 7 bases. The germline V gene encodes CDR1 LNHDA and CDR2 SQIVND (reference sequence). The length of the CDR3 is 15 residues. The junction had 3 bases not matched to a gene; V was cut back by 1 base and J by 3 bases. CDR3 residues: CASSIGGTVNQPQHF. The CDR3 DNA reads TGTGCCAGTAGTATAGGGGGGACAGTCAATCAGCCCCAGCATTTT.

This chain connects TRBV9 to TRBJ2-2; the match to TRBD2 covers 8 bases. Germline trimming cut 3 bases from V and 5 bases from J; bases unmatched to any gene: 6. The CDR3 covers 15 residues. Germline assignment: CDR1 SGDLS and CDR2 YYNGEE. CDR3 loop: CASSAPGLGTGELFF. In DNA form, the CDR3 reads TGTGCCAGCAGCGCGCCGGGACTAGGTACCGGGGAGCTGTTTTTT.